The rows below give T cell receptor beta chains drawn from one sample of a study of Graves' ophthalmopathy and Graves' hyperthyroidism. TCRdb re-derived calls from the multiplex PCR reads in MiXCR, one entry per CDR3 protein. The table has roughly 1.1 million distinct CDR3 sequences, about 40% seen once. Sequences were obtained from peripheral blood or thyroid tissue (not recorded which). The source of these receptors is an adult man with Graves' hyperthyroidism. The CDR3 runs from the conserved cysteine through the conserved F or W. D genes are given only for firm matches. Clone size is given for some rows only: seen once, a few or many times, or a class if the clone is expanded.

>-|TRBJ2-7|TRBV20-1|-
TGCAGTGCTAGAGGTAGTCCCGCAGCCTCAGGGGAAGGGAACTACGAGCAGTACTTC
CSARGSPAASGEGNYEQYF
>-|TRBJ2-7|TRBV4-3|few
TGCGCCAGCAGCCAAGAGGTCACAGCTATCTACGAGCAGTACTTC
CASSQEVTAIYEQYF
>TRBD1|TRBJ1-5|TRBV20-1|-
TGCAGTGCTAGACCAGACAGGGGTGATCAGCCCCAGCATTTT
CSARPDRGDQPQHF
>TRBD2|TRBJ2-2|TRBV11-2|few
TGTGCCAGCAGCGGGAGGGTCGGGGCCGGGGAGCTGTTTTTT
CASSGRVGAGELFF
>-|TRBJ1-2|TRBV19|few
TGTGCCAGTAGCAAGCGGGTTGGCGGCTACACCTTC
CASSKRVGGYTF
>TRBD2|TRBJ2-5|TRBV7-2|-
TGTGCCAGCAGCCCCAACGGGGGGTTACCGACAGAGACCCAGTACTTC
CASSPNGGLPTETQYF
>TRBD2|TRBJ2-7|TRBV7-8|many
TGTGCCAGCAGCACCCGACTAGCGGGGCGCGAGCAGTACTTC
CASSTRLAGREQYF
>TRBD1|TRBJ2-1|TRBV29-1|-
TGCAGCACTGGCGACAGGGGGAGGTACAATGAGCAGTTCTTC
CSTGDRGRYNEQFF
>-|TRBJ1-5|TRBV6-5|-
TGTGCCAGCAGTTACTCGGGGGTAGGGACCTATCAGCCCCAGCATTTT
CASSYSGVGTYQPQHF
>-|TRBJ1-1|TRBV20-1|-
TGCAGTGCTAGAGATGGAAGAGGGGTAATCCTGGGCACTGAAGCTTTCTTT
CSARDGRGVILGTEAFF
>TRBD1|TRBJ2-2|TRBV7-8|-
TGTGCCAGCAGCCCGGGACAGGAATCGAACACCGGGGAGCTGTTTTTT
CASSPGQESNTGELFF
>-|TRBJ2-7|TRBV20-1|few
TGCAGTGCTAGAGGGACCATCAGAACCTCCTACGAGCAGTACTTC
CSARGTIRTSYEQYF
>TRBD1|TRBJ1-6|TRBV20-1|many
TGCAGTGCTAGAGAATTCGGACAGGATAATTCACCCCTCCACTTT
CSAREFGQDNSPLHF
>TRBD2|TRBJ2-5|TRBV7-6|-
TGCGCCAGCAGCCAACGATTGACTGGGACTAGCGGACAAAAAGAGACCCAGTACTTC
CASSQRLTGTSGQKETQYF
>-|TRBJ2-5|TRBV2|many
TGTGCCAGCAGTGGGAGAGTGGCCCAAGAGACCCAGTACTTC
CASSGRVAQETQYF
>-|TRBJ1-5|TRBV7-9|few
TGTGCCAACTCGCGGGGAACAGCCGATAGCAATCAGCCCCAGCATTTT
CANSRGTADSNQPQHF
>-|TRBJ2-7|TRBV4-3|-
TGCGCCAGCAGCCAAGTTCCAGGGTTAACAGGCGAGCAGTACTTC
CASSQVPGLTGEQYF
>TRBD1|TRBJ2-5|TRBV20-1|-
TGCTCCTACGGGGACAGGGGGCTTTCGGGAGCTAGCGATACCCAAAACGGGGGCCAAGAGACCCAGTACTTC
CSYGDRGLSGASDTQNGGQETQYF
>-|TRBJ1-6|TRBV7-8|-
TGTGCCAGCAGCTTGCGAGGGGCGAAAAATTCACCCCTCCACTTT
CASSLRGAKNSPLHF
>TRBD1|TRBJ2-5|TRBV12-3/TRBV12-4|once
TGTGCCAGCAGCTCCAGGGGGTCTCAAGGGACCCAGTACTTC
CASSSRGSQGTQYF
>-|TRBJ1-5|TRBV7-2|-
TGTGTCAGCTCACCAGGGTCCGGGGCGTATCAGCCCCAGCATTTT
CVSSPGSGAYQPQHF
>-|TRBJ2-6|TRBV7-2|many
TGTGCCAGCAGCTTAGGGGGCCAGCCCCTTGGAGGGGCCAACGTCCTGACTTTC
CASSLGGQPLGGANVLTF